This record looks at one TCR beta chain sequence and its context. The data belong to a study of cytomegalovirus exposure and HLA in healthy donors. PCR was performed using 60 Vbeta and 13 Jbeta primers. Libraries were prepared by immunoSEQ multiplex PCR; TCRdb keeps only in-frame clonotypes and omits some of them. The top ten hold approximately 1.5% of the sample, which has around 200,000 clones, 79% seen once. Germline-derived CDR1 and CDR2 are SGHNT and YYREEE (reference sequence). This CDR3 has 15 amino acids. The J segment lost 0 bases and the V segment lost 2 bases, leaving 2 bases of the junction unmatched.

This sequence joins TRBV5-4 and TRBJ1-1; TRBD1 aligns across 9 bases. This clonotype was sampled from a man over 45 in good health and CMV-seronegative. Sequenced sample: PBMCs. As DNA, the CDR3 is TGTGCCAGCAGCTTCCGGGACAGGGTGAACACTGAAGCTTTCTTT. Protein: CASSFRDRVNTEAFF.